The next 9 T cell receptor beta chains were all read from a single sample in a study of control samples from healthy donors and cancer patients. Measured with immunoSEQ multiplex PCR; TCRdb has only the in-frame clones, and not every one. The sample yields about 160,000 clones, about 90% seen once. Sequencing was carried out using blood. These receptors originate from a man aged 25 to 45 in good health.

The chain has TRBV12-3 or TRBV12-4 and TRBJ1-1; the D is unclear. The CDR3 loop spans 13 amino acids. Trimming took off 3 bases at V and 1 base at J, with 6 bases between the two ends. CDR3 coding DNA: TGTGCCAGCAGTTTGAAGGAGAACACTGAAGCTTTCTTT. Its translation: CASSLKENTEAFF.

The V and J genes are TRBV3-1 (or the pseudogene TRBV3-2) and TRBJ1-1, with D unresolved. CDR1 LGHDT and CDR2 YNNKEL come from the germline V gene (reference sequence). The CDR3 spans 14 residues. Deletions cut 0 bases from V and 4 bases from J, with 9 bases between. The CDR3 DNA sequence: TGTGCCAGCAGCCAAGAGGGAGTAATCACTGAAGCTTTCTTT. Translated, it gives CASSQEGVITEAFF.

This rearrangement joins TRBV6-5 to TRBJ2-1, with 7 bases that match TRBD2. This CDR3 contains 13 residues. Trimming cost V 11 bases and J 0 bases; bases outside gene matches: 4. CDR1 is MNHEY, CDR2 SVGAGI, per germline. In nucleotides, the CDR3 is TGTGCCGGAAGCGGGAACTCCTACAATGAGCAGTTCTTC. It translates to CAGSGNSYNEQFF.

The CDR3 region is CASSLRSEETQYF. The CDR3 DNA reads TGCGCCAGCAGCTTGAGAAGCGAAGAGACCCAGTACTTC. The rearrangement joins TRBV5-1 to TRBJ2-5, with unresolved D. This CDR3 has 13 residues. Trimming removed 1 base at V and 3 bases at J, with 7 bases between. The germline V gene encodes CDR1 SGHRS and CDR2 YFSETQ.

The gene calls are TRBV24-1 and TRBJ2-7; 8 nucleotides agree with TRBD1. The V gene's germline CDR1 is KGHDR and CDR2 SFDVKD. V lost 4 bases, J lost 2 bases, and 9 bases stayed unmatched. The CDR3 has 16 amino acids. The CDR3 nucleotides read TGTGCCACCAGTGACCTTACCGGGACAGGTGCCTACGAGCAGTACTTC. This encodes CATSDLTGTGAYEQYF.

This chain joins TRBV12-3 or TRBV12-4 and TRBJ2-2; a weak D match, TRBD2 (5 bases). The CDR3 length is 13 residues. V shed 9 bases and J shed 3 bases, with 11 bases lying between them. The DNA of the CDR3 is TGTGCCAGACCGGACTTGGACACCGGGGAGCTGTTTTTT. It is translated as CARPDLDTGELFF.

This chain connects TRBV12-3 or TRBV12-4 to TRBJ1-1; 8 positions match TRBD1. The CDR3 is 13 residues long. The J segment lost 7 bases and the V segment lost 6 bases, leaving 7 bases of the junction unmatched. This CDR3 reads CASSHGTGYEAFF. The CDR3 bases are TGTGCCAGCAGCCACGGGACAGGCTATGAAGCTTTCTTT.

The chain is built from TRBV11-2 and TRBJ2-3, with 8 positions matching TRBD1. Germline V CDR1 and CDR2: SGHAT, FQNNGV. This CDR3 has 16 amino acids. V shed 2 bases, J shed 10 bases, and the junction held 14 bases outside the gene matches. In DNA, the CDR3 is TGTGCCAGCAGCTTACAGGGGGCTAGACTCCTCGAGGCGCAGTATTTT. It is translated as CASSLQGARLLEAQYF.

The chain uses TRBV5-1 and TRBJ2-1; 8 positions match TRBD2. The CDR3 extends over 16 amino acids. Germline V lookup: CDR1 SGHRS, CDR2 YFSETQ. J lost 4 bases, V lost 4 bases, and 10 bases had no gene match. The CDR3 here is CASSPPTSGPYNEQFF. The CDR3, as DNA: TGCGCCAGCAGCCCCCCAACTAGCGGACCTTACAATGAGCAGTTCTTC.